These T cell receptor beta chains were read from a single sample in a study of blood T cell repertoires in COVID-19. Repertoires were generated with immunoSEQ multiplex PCR, while TCRdb's copy carries only in-frame clones and drops some. Of tens of thousands of clones listed, roughly 90% are singletons. The sequenced sample consisted of peripheral blood. These receptors were taken from a human donor in a cohort sampled during active COVID-19. Each CDR3 is given with its conserved first and last residue. D genes are given only for firm matches. Where a row states a size, it is once, few, many or the class of an expanded clone; other rows omit it.

V gene	clone size	J gene	D gene	CDR3 DNA	CDR3 protein
TRBV28	-	TRBJ1-4	TRBD1	TGTGCCAGCAGGGAGACAGGGGAGCCTAATGGAGAAAAACTGTTTTTT	CASRETGEPNGEKLFF
TRBV4-2	-	TRBJ2-2	TRBD1	TGTGCCAGCAGCCGACAGGGTACCGGGGAGCTGTTTTTT	CASSRQGTGELFF
TRBV28	-	TRBJ1-4	-	TGTGCCAGCAGTCAACAGGGCTTGGAGGATGAAAAACTGTTTTTT	CASSQQGLEDEKLFF
TRBV10-3	-	TRBJ1-5	TRBD1	TGTGCCGGGGGGACAGACGTCAATCAGCCCCAGCATTTT	CAGGTDVNQPQHF
TRBV7-2	-	TRBJ2-3	TRBD1	TGTGCCAGCAGCTTCAGGGGGATGGAGCAGTATTTT	CASSFRGMEQYF
TRBV10-3	-	TRBJ2-7	TRBD1	TGTGCCATCAGTCTCTTCGGACAGGGTGACTACGAGCAGTACTTC	CAISLFGQGDYEQYF
TRBV5-1	once	TRBJ2-1	TRBD2	TGCGCCAGCAGCTTGGCGACTAGCGGGACGCTTGAGCAGTTCTTC	CASSLATSGTLEQFF
TRBV10-3	-	TRBJ1-4	TRBD1	TGTGCCATCGGGACAGGAAATGAAAAACTGTTTTTT	CAIGTGNEKLFF
TRBV5-6	once	TRBJ2-3	TRBD1	TGTGCCAGCAGCCCCTGGGACAGGGGGGAAGATACGCAGTATTTT	CASSPWDRGEDTQYF
TRBV7-9	-	TRBJ2-1	TRBD2	TGTGCCAGCAGCTTCGCCCCTAGGGCGGGAGGCGAGTTCTTC	CASSFAPRAGGEFF
TRBV24-1	few	TRBJ1-5	TRBD1	TGTGCCGCGGGACAGGGGAATCAGCCCCAGCATTTT	CAAGQGNQPQHF
TRBV10-3	-	TRBJ2-1	TRBD2	TGTGCCATCAGTGAGAAGGACGGGAGGGAGGATGAGCAGTTCTTC	CAISEKDGREDEQFF
TRBV9	-	TRBJ1-1	TRBD1	TGTGCCAGCAGCTCGCTCCGGGACAGTGAAGCTTTCTTT	CASSSLRDSEAFF
TRBV12-3/TRBV12-4	-	TRBJ1-5	-	TGTGCCAGCGGTACTCATTTGCCCCAGCATTTT	CASGTHLPQHF
TRBV7-2	-	TRBJ2-5	TRBD1	TGTGCCAGCAGCTTAGCTGGGACAGTTTTTAGGGAGACCCAGTACTTC	CASSLAGTVFRETQYF
TRBV30	once	TRBJ1-6	-	TGTGCCTGGAGCCCGCAAGGGTGGGAGACCCTCCACTTT	CAWSPQGWETLHF
TRBV24-1	-	TRBJ1-5	TRBD1	TGTGCCACCAGTGATTCTAAACACAGGGGGCTTCAGCCCCAGCATTTT	CATSDSKHRGLQPQHF
TRBV9	-	TRBJ1-2	-	TGTGCCAGCAGCCCTAGTAGCGTAGTCCCCTATGGCTACACCTTC	CASSPSSVVPYGYTF
TRBV2	-	TRBJ2-5	TRBD2	TGTGCCAGCAGCCCGGGACTAGCGGGAGGGCCCCAGGGGTACCAAGAGACCCAGTACTTC	CASSPGLAGGPQGYQETQYF
TRBV2	-	TRBJ2-3	-	TGTGCCAGCAGCTCCTTCACAGATACGCAGTATTTT	CASSSFTDTQYF
TRBV5-1	-	TRBJ1-2	-	TGCGCCAGCAGCTTGGGACGGACTTATGGCTACACCTTC	CASSLGRTYGYTF
TRBV18	-	TRBJ2-2	-	TGTGCCAGCTCATCAGACAGGTTAATAGCTGGCACCGGGGAGCTGTTTTTT	CASSSDRLIAGTGELFF
TRBV4-3	-	TRBJ1-1	-	TGCGCCAGCAGCCAAGTGTTTGGCGGGAACACTGAAGCTTTCTTT	CASSQVFGGNTEAFF
TRBV18	-	TRBJ2-3	TRBD2	TGTGCCAGCTCACCTCGAGCGGGGGCAGATACGCAGTATTTT	CASSPRAGADTQYF
TRBV9	-	TRBJ1-4	-	TGTGCCAGCAGGAGGTATGAGGGAACTAATGAAAAACTGTTTTTT	CASRRYEGTNEKLFF
TRBV6-1	-	TRBJ2-5	TRBD2	TGTGCCAGCAGTGAAGATCCGGGAGGGGAGACCCAGTACTTC	CASSEDPGGETQYF
TRBV4-2	-	TRBJ2-1	-	TGTGCCAGCAGCCCCCAGTTGCGGGCGGAATTGGAGCAGTTCTTC	CASSPQLRAELEQFF
TRBV6-1	-	TRBJ2-3	-	TGTGCCAGCAGTGACCGCTACACAGATACGCAGTATTTT	CASSDRYTDTQYF
TRBV10-1	-	TRBJ2-1	-	TGCGCCAGCAGTGAGTCGTATGGGCTAGAGCAGTTCTTC	CASSESYGLEQFF
TRBV30	once	TRBJ1-2	-	TGTGCCTGGAGCTCAATTTCAGTACAGGGAGGGCATGGCTACACCTTC	CAWSSISVQGGHGYTF
TRBV27	few	TRBJ1-1	-	TGTGCCAGCAGTTTACAGGGGTTGGGCACTGAAGCTTTCTTT	CASSLQGLGTEAFF
TRBV6-5	-	TRBJ1-1	-	TGTGCCAGCAGTTACTCAAACAGGGTCACTGAAGCTTTCTTT	CASSYSNRVTEAFF
TRBV4-2	-	TRBJ2-3	-	TGTGCCAGCAGCCAAGGTCGGACGCAGTATTTT	CASSQGRTQYF
TRBV30	-	TRBJ1-2	TRBD1	TGTGCCTGGAGTACAACAGGGGTAGGTGGCTACACCTTC	CAWSTTGVGGYTF
TRBV5-1	-	TRBJ1-2	TRBD1	TGCGCCAGCAGTCCTATATCCGGGACAGGGGGTGGCTACACCTTC	CASSPISGTGGGYTF
TRBV30	-	TRBJ2-2	TRBD1	TGTGCCTGGACCACTCTAGGGGGCAGATCCCCCGGGGAGCTGTTTTTT	CAWTTLGGRSPGELFF
TRBV4-3	-	TRBJ1-6	TRBD1	TGCGCCAGCAGCCAAGCCGGGACAGGGGTAGATTCACCCCTCCACTTT	CASSQAGTGVDSPLHF
TRBV27	-	TRBJ1-5	TRBD1	TGTGCCAGCAGTTTCCGCGGGGGAGCACAGGGGGGCCCGATTAATCAGCCCCAGCATTTT	CASSFRGGAQGGPINQPQHF
TRBV5-1	-	TRBJ1-4	-	TGCGCCAGCAGCTTGGAACGGTACGGTGAAAAACTGTTTTTT	CASSLERYGEKLFF
TRBV19	-	TRBJ2-1	TRBD2	TGTGCCAGTAGTCTAGCGGTGAGCTCCTACAATGAGCAGTTCTTC	CASSLAVSSYNEQFF
TRBV29-1	-	TRBJ1-2	-	TGCAGCGTTGAAGAACCAGGGGCCCACTATGGCTACACCTTC	CSVEEPGAHYGYTF
TRBV6-2/TRBV6-3	-	TRBJ2-7	-	TGTGCCAGCAGTCCCCTCTCTTGGGCTAACTACGAGCAGTACTTC	CASSPLSWANYEQYF
TRBV24-1	-	TRBJ2-1	-	TGTGCCACCAGTGATCTCGGACGGGGAAACAATGAGCAGTTCTTC	CATSDLGRGNNEQFF
TRBV6-5	once	TRBJ2-5	TRBD2	TGTGCCAGCAGTTACTCGACTACTAGCGGGAGGGCCCAGTACTTC	CASSYSTTSGRAQYF
TRBV11-2	-	TRBJ2-7	TRBD2	TGTGCCAGCAGCTTAATGTGGCGGGAGAGCTCCTACGAGCAGTACTTC	CASSLMWRESSYEQYF
TRBV29-1	-	TRBJ1-2	-	TGCAGCGTTGAGGCGGTATTCGGCTATGGCTACACCTTC	CSVEAVFGYGYTF
TRBV7-2	-	TRBJ2-6	TRBD1	TGTGCCAGCAGCTTAGAGGGGACAGGGTTCGGGGCCAACGTCCTGACTTTC	CASSLEGTGFGANVLTF
TRBV12-5	-	TRBJ1-5	-	TGTGCTAGTGGTTTGGTACAAATTAGCAATCAGCCCCAGCATTTT	CASGLVQISNQPQHF
TRBV6-5	-	TRBJ2-5	TRBD2	TGTGCCAGCCATCGACCATTAGCGGGAGGAGAGACCCAGTACTTC	CASHRPLAGGETQYF
TRBV10-2	-	TRBJ2-5	-	TGCGCCAGCAGTGGCACAGGCCGACAAGAGACCCAGTACTTC	CASSGTGRQETQYF